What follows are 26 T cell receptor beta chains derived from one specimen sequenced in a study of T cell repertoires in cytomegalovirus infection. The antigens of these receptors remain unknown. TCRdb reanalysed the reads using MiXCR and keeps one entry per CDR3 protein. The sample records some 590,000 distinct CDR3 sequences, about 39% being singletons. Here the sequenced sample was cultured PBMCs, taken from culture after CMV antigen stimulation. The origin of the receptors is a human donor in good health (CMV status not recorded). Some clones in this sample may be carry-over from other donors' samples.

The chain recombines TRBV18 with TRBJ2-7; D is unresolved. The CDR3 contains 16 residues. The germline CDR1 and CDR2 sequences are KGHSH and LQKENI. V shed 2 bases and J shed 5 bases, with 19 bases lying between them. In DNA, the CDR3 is TGTGCCAGCTCACCAGTTTTTGGAAAGGGCCACCACGAGCAGTACTTC. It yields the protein CASSPVFGKGHHEQYF.

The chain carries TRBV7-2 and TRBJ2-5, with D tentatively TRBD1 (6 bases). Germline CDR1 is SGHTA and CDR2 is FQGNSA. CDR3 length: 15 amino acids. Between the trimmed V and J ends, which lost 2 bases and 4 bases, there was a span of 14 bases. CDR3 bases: TGTGCCAGCAGCTTATTTAACAGGGTAATAGAGACCCAGTACTTC. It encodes CASSLFNRVIETQYF.

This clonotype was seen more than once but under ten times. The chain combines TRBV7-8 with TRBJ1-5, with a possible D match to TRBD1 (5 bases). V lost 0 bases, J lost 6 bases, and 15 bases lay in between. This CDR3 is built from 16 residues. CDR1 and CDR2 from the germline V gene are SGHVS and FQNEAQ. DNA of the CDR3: TGTGCCAGCAGCTTAGCGCCTACGCAGGGTTTTCAGCCCCAGCATTTT. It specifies CASSLAPTQGFQPQHF.

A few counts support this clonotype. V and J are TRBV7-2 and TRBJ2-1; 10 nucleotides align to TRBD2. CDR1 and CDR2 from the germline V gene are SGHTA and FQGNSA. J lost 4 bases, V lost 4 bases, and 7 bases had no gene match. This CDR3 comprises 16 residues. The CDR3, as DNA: TGTGCCAGCAGCTCCGTTACTAGCGGGATTTACAATGAGCAGTTCTTC. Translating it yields CASSSVTSGIYNEQFF.

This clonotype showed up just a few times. The CDR3 sequence: CASSLLNREYHGELFF. CDR3 DNA sequence: TGTGCCAGCAGCTTATTAAACAGGGAGTATCACGGGGAGCTGTTTTTT. The rearrangement joins TRBV7-2 to TRBJ2-2; D perhaps matches TRBD1 (6 bases). This CDR3 has 16 amino acids. Germline lookup yields CDR1 SGHTA and CDR2 FQGNSA. Trimming stripped 2 bases from V and 7 bases from J, with 17 bases between.

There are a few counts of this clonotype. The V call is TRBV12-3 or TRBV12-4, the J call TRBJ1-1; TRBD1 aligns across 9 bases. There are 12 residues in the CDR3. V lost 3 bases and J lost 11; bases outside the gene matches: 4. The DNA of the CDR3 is TGTGCCAGCAGTTTGACAGGGGGTGACGCTTTCTTT. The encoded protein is CASSLTGGDAFF.

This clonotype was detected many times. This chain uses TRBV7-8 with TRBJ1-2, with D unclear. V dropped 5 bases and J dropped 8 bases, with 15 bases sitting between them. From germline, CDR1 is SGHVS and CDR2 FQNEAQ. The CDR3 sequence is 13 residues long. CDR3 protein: CASSVLIKDGYTF. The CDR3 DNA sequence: TGTGCCAGCAGCGTCTTGATAAAGGACGGCTACACCTTC. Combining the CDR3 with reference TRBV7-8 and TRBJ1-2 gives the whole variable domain GAGVSQSPRYKVAKRGQDVALRCDPISGHVSLFWYQQALGQGPEFLTYFQNEAQLDKSGLPSDRFFAERPEGSVSTLKIQRTQQEDSAVYLCASSVLIKDGYTFGSGTRLTVV.

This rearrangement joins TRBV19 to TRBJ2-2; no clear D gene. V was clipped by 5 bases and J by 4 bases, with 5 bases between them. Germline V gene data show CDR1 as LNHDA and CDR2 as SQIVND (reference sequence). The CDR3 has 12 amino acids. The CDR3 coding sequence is TGTGCCAGTAGTGTCACCACCGGGGAGCTGTTTTTT. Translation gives CASSVTTGELFF.

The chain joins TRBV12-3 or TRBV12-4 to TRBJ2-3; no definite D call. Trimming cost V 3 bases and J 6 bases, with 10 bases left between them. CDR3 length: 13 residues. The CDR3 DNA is TGTGCCAGCAGTTTGGCAACTTTTGATACGCAGTATTTT. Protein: CASSLATFDTQYF.

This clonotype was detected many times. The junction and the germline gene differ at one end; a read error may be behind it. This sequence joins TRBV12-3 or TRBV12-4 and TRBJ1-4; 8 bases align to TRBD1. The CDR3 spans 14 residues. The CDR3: CASSLGQGNEKLFF. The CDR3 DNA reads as TGTGCCAGCAGCTTAGGACAGGGTAATGAAAAACTGTTTTTT.

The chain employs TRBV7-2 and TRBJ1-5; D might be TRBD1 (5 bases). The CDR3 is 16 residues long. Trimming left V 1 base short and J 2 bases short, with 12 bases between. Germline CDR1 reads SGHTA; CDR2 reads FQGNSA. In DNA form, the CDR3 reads TGTGCCAGCAGCTTAGGAGGGGTAGGAGGCAATCAGCCCCAGCATTTT. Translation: CASSLGGVGGNQPQHF.

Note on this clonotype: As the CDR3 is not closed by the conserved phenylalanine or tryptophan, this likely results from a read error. CDR3 nucleotide sequence: TGTGCCAGCAGCCCGAGGGTCGGTCAGGACATTAGCTCCTACAATGAGCAGTTCTTA. Translating it yields CASSPRVGQDISSYNEQFL. V gene TRBV11-2 combines with J gene TRBJ2-1; D may match TRBD1 or TRBD2 (5 bases each). Germline V gene data show CDR1 as SGHAT and CDR2 as FQNNGV. CDR3 length: 19 residues. The V gene lost 5 bases and the J gene lost 0 bases, with 23 bases spanning the gap.

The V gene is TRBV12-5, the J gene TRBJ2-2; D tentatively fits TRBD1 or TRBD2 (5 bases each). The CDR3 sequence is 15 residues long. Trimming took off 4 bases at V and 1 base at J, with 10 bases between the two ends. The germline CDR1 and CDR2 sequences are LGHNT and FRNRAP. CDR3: CASGSRGENTGELFF. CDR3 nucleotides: TGTGCTAGTGGTTCCCGGGGCGAGAACACCGGGGAGCTGTTTTTT.

The CDR3 loop is CASSFLGQGAGETQYF. The CDR3, as DNA: TGTGCCAGCAGCTTCTTGGGACAGGGAGCAGGAGAGACCCAGTACTTC. This chain joins TRBV7-8 and TRBJ2-5; 9 bases are shared with TRBD1. The junction had 9 bases not matched to a gene; V was cut back by 3 bases and J by 4 bases. The germline V gene has CDR1 SGHVS and CDR2 FQNEAQ. The CDR3 runs 16 residues.

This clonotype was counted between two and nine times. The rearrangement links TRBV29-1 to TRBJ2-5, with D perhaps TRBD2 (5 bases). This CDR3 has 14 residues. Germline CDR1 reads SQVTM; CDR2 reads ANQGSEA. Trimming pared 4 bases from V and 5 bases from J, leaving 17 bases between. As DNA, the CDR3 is TGCAGCGTTGGAGGGCTAGTTGGTTCGGAGACCCAGTACTTC. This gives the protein CSVGGLVGSETQYF.

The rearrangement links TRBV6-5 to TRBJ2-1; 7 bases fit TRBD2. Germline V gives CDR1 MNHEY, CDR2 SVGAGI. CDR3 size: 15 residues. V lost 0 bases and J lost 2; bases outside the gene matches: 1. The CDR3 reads CASSYSTSPYNEQFF. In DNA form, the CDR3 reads TGTGCCAGCAGTTACTCGACTAGCCCCTACAATGAGCAGTTCTTC.

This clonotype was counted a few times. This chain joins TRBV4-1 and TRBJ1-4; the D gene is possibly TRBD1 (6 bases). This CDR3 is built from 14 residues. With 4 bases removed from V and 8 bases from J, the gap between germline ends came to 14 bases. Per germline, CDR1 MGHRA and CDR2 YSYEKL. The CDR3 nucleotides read TGCGCCAGCAGCCGGGGGGCGTGGATGGAAAAACTGTTTTTT. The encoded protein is CASSRGAWMEKLFF.

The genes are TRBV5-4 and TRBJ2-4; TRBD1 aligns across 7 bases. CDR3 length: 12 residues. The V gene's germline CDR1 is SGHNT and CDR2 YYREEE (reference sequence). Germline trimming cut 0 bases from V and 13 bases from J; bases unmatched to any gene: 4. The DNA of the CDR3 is TGTGCCAGCAGCTTGGAGAAGGGGGCGCAGTACTTC. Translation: CASSLEKGAQYF.

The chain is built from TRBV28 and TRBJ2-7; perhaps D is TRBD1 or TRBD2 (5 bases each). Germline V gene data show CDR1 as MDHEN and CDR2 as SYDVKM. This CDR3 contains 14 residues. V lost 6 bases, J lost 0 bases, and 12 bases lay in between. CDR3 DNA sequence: TGTGCCAGCAGACCCGGGGCGGGCTCCTACGAGCAGTACTTC. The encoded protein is CASRPGAGSYEQYF.

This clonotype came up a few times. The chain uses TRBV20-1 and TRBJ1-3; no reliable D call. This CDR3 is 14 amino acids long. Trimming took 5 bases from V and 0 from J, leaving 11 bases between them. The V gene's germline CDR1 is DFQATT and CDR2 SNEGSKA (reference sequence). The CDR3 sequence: CSALRADSGNTIYF. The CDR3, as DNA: TGCAGTGCTTTACGGGCTGACTCTGGAAACACCATATATTTT.

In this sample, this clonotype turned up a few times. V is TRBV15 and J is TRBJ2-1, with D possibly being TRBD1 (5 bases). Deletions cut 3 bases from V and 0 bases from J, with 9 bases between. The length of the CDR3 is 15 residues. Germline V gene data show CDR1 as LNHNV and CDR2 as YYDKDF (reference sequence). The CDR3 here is CATSRDNPSYNEQFF. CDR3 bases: TGTGCCACCAGCAGGGACAATCCCTCCTACAATGAGCAGTTCTTC. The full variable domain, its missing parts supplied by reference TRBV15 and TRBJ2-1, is DAMVIQNPRYQVTQFGKPVTLSCSQTLNHNVMYWYQQKSSQAPKLLFHYYDKDFNNEADTPDNFQSRRPNTSFCFLDIRSPGLGDTAMYLCATSRDNPSYNEQFFGPGTRLTVL.

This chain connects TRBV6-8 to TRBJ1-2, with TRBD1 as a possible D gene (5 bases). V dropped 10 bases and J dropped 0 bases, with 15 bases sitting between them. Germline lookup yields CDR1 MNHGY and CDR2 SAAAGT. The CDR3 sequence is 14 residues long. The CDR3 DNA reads TGTGCCACGCTGTTTCCGGGGGCTAACTATGGCTACACCTTC. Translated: CATLFPGANYGYTF.

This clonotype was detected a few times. The CDR3 coding sequence is TGTGCCATCGGGAGACCCGAGGGGGTATACGAGCAGTACTTC. Translated: CAIGRPEGVYEQYF. The J gene is TRBJ2-7, the V gene TRBV10-3, with a tentative D call TRBD1 (6 bases). Trimming removed 8 bases at V and 4 bases at J, with 18 bases between. CDR1 and CDR2 (germline): ENHRY, SYGVKD. There are 14 residues in the CDR3.

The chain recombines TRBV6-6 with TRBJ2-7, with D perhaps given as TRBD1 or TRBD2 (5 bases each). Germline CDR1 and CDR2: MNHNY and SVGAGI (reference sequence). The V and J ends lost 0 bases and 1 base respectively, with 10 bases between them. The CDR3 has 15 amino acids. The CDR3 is CASSYSVGESYEQYF. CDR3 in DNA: TGTGCCAGCAGTTACTCGGTGGGGGAATCCTACGAGCAGTACTTC.

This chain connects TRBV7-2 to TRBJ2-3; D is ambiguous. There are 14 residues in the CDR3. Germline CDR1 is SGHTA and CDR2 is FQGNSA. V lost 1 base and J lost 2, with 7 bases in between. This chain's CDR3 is CASSLVKDTDTQYF. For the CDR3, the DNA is TGTGCCAGCAGCTTAGTTAAGGACACAGATACGCAGTATTTT.

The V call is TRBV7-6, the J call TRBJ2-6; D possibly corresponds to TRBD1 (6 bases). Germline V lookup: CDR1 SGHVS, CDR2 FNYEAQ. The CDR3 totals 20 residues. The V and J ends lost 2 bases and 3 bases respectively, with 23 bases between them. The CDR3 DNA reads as TGTGCCAGCAGCTTATCCCCCTGGACAGTGATCTCTGGTGGGGCCAACGTCCTGACTTTC. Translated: CASSLSPWTVISGGANVLTF.